The present T cell receptor (beta chain) was sequenced within a study of response to subunit inactivated influenza vaccine. CDR1 is ENHRY, CDR2 SYGVKD, per germline. V lost 10 bases and J lost 8; bases outside the gene matches: 12. The CDR3 is 13 residues long. This clonotype was seen a few times. One entry per CDR3 protein results from TCRdb running MiXCR on the RT-PCR reads. The data contain some 540,000 distinct CDR3 sequences, around a quarter of them seen just once; the ten biggest clones take up 2.8%. The same data also went into a second study, on T cells expressing NK-cell markers. That paper notes: Template switching by 5'RACE with UMIs generated the TCR beta cDNA. With an anti-gamma-delta TCR antibody, sorting in several experiments was kept to alpha-beta TCR T cells. Four donors' CD3+CD56-NKG2C+ cells were dominated by the same clonotypes.

This chain connects TRBV10-3 to TRBJ1-2, with TRBD1 identical over 8 bases. This clonotype originated in a man aged 45-65 years who received an inactivated influenza vaccine. This sample comprised CD4+ T cells sorted from PBMCs, obtained about 11 days after vaccination. The CDR3 reads CATKGLSGGGYTF. As DNA, the CDR3 is TGTGCCACAAAGGGTCTGTCAGGGGGCGGCTACACCTTC.